Below, 20 T cell receptor beta chains from the same sample are listed, as sequenced in a study of T cells in Graves' hyperthyroidism and ophthalmopathy. TCR beta CDR3 regions were amplified from RNA. TCR CDR3 underwent first-round RT-PCR with the HTBI primer set. In TCRdb, the multiplex PCR reads were re-called with MiXCR into one record per CDR3 protein. This table holds about 610,000 distinct CDR3 sequences, roughly 15% found once. The sequenced sample consisted of blood. These receptors all stem from a middle-aged woman with Graves' ophthalmopathy.

The chain couples TRBV11-1 to TRBJ2-2; D is perhaps TRBD1 (6 bases). CDR1 and CDR2 (germline): SGHAT, FQDESV (reference sequence). This CDR3 has 16 residues. Trimming took off 4 bases at V and 6 bases at J, with 18 bases between the two ends. CDR3 in amino acids: CASSSDTGRPPGELFF. CDR3 sequence (DNA): TGTGCCAGCAGCTCAGACACAGGGCGGCCCCCCGGGGAGCTGTTTTTT.

The chain combines TRBV7-2 with TRBJ2-5; 13 bases are shared with TRBD2. Germline CDR1 and CDR2: SGHTA and FQGNSA. The CDR3 is 16 amino acids. Losses at the gene ends were 4 bases for V and 5 bases for J; bases not matched to a gene: 7. In DNA, the CDR3 is TGTGCCAGCAGCTCTGGACTAGCGGGGGCCCGGGAGACCCAGTACTTC. Translation: CASSSGLAGARETQYF. Full variable domain (outside the CDR3, taken from reference TRBV7-2 and TRBJ2-5): GAGVSQSPSNKVTEKGKDVELRCDPISGHTALYWYRQSLGQGLEFLIYFQGNSAPDKSGLPSDRFSAERTGGSVSTLTIQRTQQEDSAVYLCASSSGLAGARETQYFGPGTRLLVL.

The chain couples TRBV19 to TRBJ2-2; 11 bases are a match to TRBD2. This CDR3 spans 16 amino acids. J lost 2 bases, V lost 3 bases, and 2 bases had no gene match. Germline V gene data show CDR1 as LNHDA and CDR2 as SQIVND (reference sequence). The CDR3 loop is CASSITSGRNTGELFF. CDR3 bases: TGTGCCAGTAGTATTACTAGCGGGAGAAACACCGGGGAGCTGTTTTTT.

This clonotype was recorded at least ten times. The rearrangement joins TRBV7-2 to TRBJ1-1; D uncertain. Germline assignment: CDR1 SGHTA and CDR2 FQGNSA. Trimming left V 6 bases short and J 1 base short, with 9 bases between. The CDR3 covers 13 residues. The chain's CDR3 is CASSPHQNTEAFF. The CDR3 coding sequence is TGTGCCAGCAGTCCTCACCAGAACACTGAAGCTTTCTTT. Full variable domain (outside the CDR3, taken from reference TRBV7-2 and TRBJ1-1): GAGVSQSPSNKVTEKGKDVELRCDPISGHTALYWYRQSLGQGLEFLIYFQGNSAPDKSGLPSDRFSAERTGGSVSTLTIQRTQQEDSAVYLCASSPHQNTEAFFGQGTRLTVV.

This clonotype was found many times. The V gene is TRBV7-9, the J gene TRBJ1-1, with D hard to call. The V and J ends lost 2 bases and 4 bases respectively, with 8 bases between them. The germline CDR1 and CDR2 sequences are SEHNR and FQNEAQ (reference sequence). The CDR3 is 13 amino acids. CDR3 sequence: CASSLILSTEAFF. Written as DNA, the CDR3 is TGTGCCAGCAGCTTAATTTTGAGCACTGAAGCTTTCTTT.

In its sample, this clonotype was seen many times. This chain joins TRBV12-5 and TRBJ2-5; the D is unclear. This CDR3 spans 12 amino acids. Deletions cut 5 bases from V and 4 bases from J, with 8 bases between. The V gene's germline CDR1 is LGHNT and CDR2 FRNRAP. CDR3 in amino acids: CASGLTGETQYF. The CDR3 DNA sequence: TGTGCTAGTGGTCTCACGGGAGAGACCCAGTACTTC.

This clonotype occurred a few times. The chain joins TRBV30 to TRBJ2-4; TRBD2 aligns across 11 bases. CDR1 is GTSNPN and CDR2 is SVGIG in the germline V gene (reference sequence). CDR3 length equals 17 residues. The trim removed 5 bases at V and 6 bases at J, leaving 15 bases unmatched. The CDR3 sequence: CAWELGLAGGRGNIQYF. The CDR3 bases are TGTGCCTGGGAACTGGGGCTAGCGGGAGGAAGGGGAAACATTCAGTACTTC. Full variable domain (missing parts from reference TRBV30 and TRBJ2-4): SQTIHQWPATLVQPVGSPLSLECTVEGTSNPNLYWYRQAAGRGLQLLFYSVGIGQISSEVPQNLSASRPQDRQFILSSKKLLLSDSGFYLCAWELGLAGGRGNIQYFGAGTRLSVL.

In this sample, this clonotype turned up many times. The V call is TRBV28, the J call TRBJ2-5; D possibly corresponds to TRBD1 (5 bases). The ends were cut back, 5 bases at V and 1 base at J, with 17 bases in the middle. This CDR3 is built from 16 residues. CDR1 and CDR2 (germline): MDHEN, SYDVKM. The CDR3 sequence is CASSPRQLVVQETQYF. The CDR3 DNA reads as TGTGCCAGCAGTCCGCGACAGCTTGTCGTCCAAGAGACCCAGTACTTC.

This clonotype was seen at least ten times. This chain uses TRBV6-1 with TRBJ2-2; D is perhaps TRBD1 (5 bases). Germline loops: CDR1 MNHNS, CDR2 SASEGT. The CDR3 totals 16 residues. Trimming removed 6 bases at V and 3 bases at J, with 17 bases between. The chain's CDR3 is CASSPWTSRDTGELFF. CDR3 nucleotides: TGTGCCAGCAGCCCCTGGACATCACGGGACACCGGGGAGCTGTTTTTT.

This clonotype was seen at least ten times. The chain couples TRBV6-5 to TRBJ2-7; 9 bases align to TRBD2. Germline assignment: CDR1 MNHEY and CDR2 SVGAGI. The CDR3 contains 15 residues. Losses at the gene ends were 0 bases for V and 6 bases for J; bases not matched to a gene: 6. Here the CDR3 reads CASSYSAGGPGEQYF. Written as DNA, the CDR3 is TGTGCCAGCAGTTACTCTGCGGGAGGGCCCGGCGAGCAGTACTTC.

Many counts were recorded for this clonotype. This chain uses TRBV12-3 or TRBV12-4 with TRBJ2-7, with 7 positions matching TRBD1. CDR3 length equals 15 residues. V lost 2 bases to trimming and J lost 5 bases; unmatched junction nucleotides: 9. The CDR3 spells CASSLRGGHRNEQYF. CDR3 DNA: TGTGCCAGCAGTTTACGAGGGGGCCACCGCAACGAGCAGTACTTC.

In its sample, this clonotype was seen many times. The V gene is TRBV19, the J gene TRBJ1-3; D is uncertain. From germline, CDR1 is LNHDA and CDR2 SQIVND (reference sequence). V was clipped by 4 bases and J by 0 bases, with 4 bases between them. CDR3 length: 13 amino acids. DNA for the CDR3: TGTGCCAGTAGTAGTAGCTCTGGAAACACCATATATTTT. It codes for CASSSSSGNTIYF.

To note about this clonotype: A single base separates this from a much larger clone, so it may be a read error. This chain uses TRBV12-3 or TRBV12-4 with TRBJ2-7, with TRBD2 identical over 8 bases. The CDR3 extends over 12 amino acids. V shed 5 bases, J shed 6 bases, and the junction held 3 bases outside the gene matches. This CDR3 reads CASSRGGLEQYF. The CDR3 DNA reads TGTGCCAGCAGTCGGGGGGGACTCGAGCAGTACTTC.

This clonotype has a count of ten or more. The CDR3: CATSRGAEETQYF. The CDR3 region has the DNA TGTGCCACCAGCAGAGGGGCGGAAGAGACCCAGTACTTC. The chain has TRBV15 and TRBJ2-5; D unclear. V lost 1 base to trimming and J lost 3 bases, with 6 bases between them. The CDR3 is 13 residues long. Looked up from germline, CDR1 is LNHNV and CDR2 is YYDKDF (reference sequence).

There are many counts of this clonotype. J is TRBJ2-7 and V is TRBV7-9, with a tentative D call TRBD2 (6 bases). Germline lookup yields CDR1 SEHNR and CDR2 FQNEAQ (reference sequence). The CDR3 extends over 14 amino acids. The V gene lost 5 bases and the J gene lost 4 bases, with 15 bases spanning the gap. The CDR3 DNA sequence: TGTGCCAGCAGCGCGGGACCGACCCGGTACGAGCAGTACTTC. Translation: CASSAGPTRYEQYF.

This clonotype was observed at least ten times. The chain couples TRBV11-3 to TRBJ2-7, with D maybe TRBD2 (5 bases). CDR1 is SGHNT, CDR2 YENEEA, per germline. The CDR3 runs to 16 residues. V gave up 1 base and J gave up 3 bases, with 16 bases separating them. CDR3 sequence (DNA): TGTGCCAGCAGCTTAGGAGGGTCGGAACTGGGCTACGAGCAGTACTTC. The encoded protein is CASSLGGSELGYEQYF.

This clonotype was detected a few times. The rearrangement joins TRBV6-5 to TRBJ2-1; tentative D call: TRBD2 (7 bases). V was cut by 4 bases and J by 8 bases, with 15 bases left in between. The CDR3 runs 14 residues. The germline CDR1 and CDR2 sequences are MNHEY and SVGAGI. The DNA of the CDR3 is TGTGCCAGCAGTTGGGGGGGGGCGGGAGATGAGCAGTTCTTC. This gives the protein CASSWGGAGDEQFF.

This clonotype was recorded many times. The genes are TRBV30 and TRBJ2-7, with D perhaps matching TRBD2 (6 bases). V was clipped by 2 bases and J by 0 bases, with 14 bases between them. There are 15 residues in the CDR3. Per germline, CDR1 GTSNPN and CDR2 SVGIG (reference sequence). The CDR3: CAWSRKGLSSYEQYF. Here the CDR3 DNA reads TGTGCCTGGAGTAGGAAGGGACTGAGCTCCTACGAGCAGTACTTC. Based on the CDR3 plus reference TRBV30 and TRBJ2-7, the full variable domain is SQTIHQWPATLVQPVGSPLSLECTVEGTSNPNLYWYRQAAGRGLQLLFYSVGIGQISSEVPQNLSASRPQDRQFILSSKKLLLSDSGFYLCAWSRKGLSSYEQYFGPGTRLTVT.

The sample holds many counts of this clonotype. The DNA of the CDR3 is TGTGCCAGCAGTTCCGGACTAGCGGGAGGGCCCTCGAGGGAGACCCAGTACTTC. It translates to CASSSGLAGGPSRETQYF. This rearrangement joins TRBV28 to TRBJ2-5; TRBD2 agrees at 15 bases. The CDR3 loop spans 18 amino acids. With V trimmed by 4 bases and J by 5 bases, 11 bases remained unmatched. From germline, CDR1 is MDHEN and CDR2 SYDVKM.

The sample holds many counts of this clonotype. The chain links TRBV12-3 or TRBV12-4 to TRBJ2-7; D not resolved. This CDR3 spans 13 amino acids. The germline V and J ends were trimmed by 5 bases and 2 bases, with 10 bases remaining between them. CDR3 loop: CASSLDNPYEQYF. The CDR3 nucleotides are TGTGCCAGCAGTCTCGACAATCCCTACGAGCAGTACTTC.